The rows below give T cell receptor beta chains drawn from one sample of a study of memory CD4+ T cells and cytomegalovirus serostatus. Only in-frame clones appear in the TCRdb table, and some are missing; sequencing was by immunoSEQ multiplex PCR. Here the sample spans under 55,000 clones, about 83% being singletons. The sample taken for sequencing was memory CD4+ T cells from blood. All receptors come from an adult in good health and CMV-seropositive. The CDR3 runs from the conserved cysteine through the conserved F or W. Fields, in order: V gene, clone size, J gene, D gene, CDR3 DNA, CDR3 protein. A D gene is named only where the DNA matches it firmly. Clone sizes are given selectively: once, few, many, or a class where the clone is expanded.

>TRBV7-3|.|TRBJ2-1|TRBD2
TGTGCCAGCAGCCCTCTGGCGGGGGGCTCCTACAATGAGCAGTTCTTC
CASSPLAGGSYNEQFF
>TRBV19|few|TRBJ1-6|TRBD1
TGTGCCAGTAGATCTAGGACAGGGGATAATTCACCCCTCCACTTT
CASRSRTGDNSPLHF
>TRBV11-2|.|TRBJ2-5|TRBD1
TGTGCCAGCAGCCCCCAGGGGGCGAGGGAGACCCAGTACTTC
CASSPQGARETQYF
>TRBV7-2|.|TRBJ2-1|.
TGTGCCAGCAGAGTAGCCGGGACCCTCAGGGACAATGAGCAGTTCTTC
CASRVAGTLRDNEQFF
>TRBV5-1|once|TRBJ2-1|TRBD1
TGCGCCACCCGGGACAGGGTCAACAATGAGCAGTTCTTC
CATRDRVNNEQFF
>TRBV9|.|TRBJ2-2|.
TGTGCCAGCAGCGTAGGCGGGGAGCTGTTTTTT
CASSVGGELFF
>TRBV28|.|TRBJ1-1|.
TGTGCCAGCGGGGGCGGGGGGGGACGCGGCACTGAAGCTTTCTTT
CASGGGGGRGTEAFF
>TRBV2|few|TRBJ1-2|TRBD1
TGTGCCAGCAGTAGGGACAGGGGGACCTATGGCTACACCTTC
CASSRDRGTYGYTF
>TRBV25-1|.|TRBJ2-3|TRBD1
TGTGCCAGCCAGAACGTTGGGACAGGGGGCCCAGATACGCAGTATTTT
CASQNVGTGGPDTQYF
>TRBV27|once|TRBJ2-6|.
TGTGCCAGCAGGTTTAACTCTGGGGCCAACGTCCTGACTTTC
CASRFNSGANVLTF
>TRBV7-8|.|TRBJ1-5|TRBD1
TGTGCCAGCAGCTCCCGGGACAGAAAGTCCAATCAGCCCCAGCATTTT
CASSSRDRKSNQPQHF
>TRBV7-2|.|TRBJ1-5|TRBD1
TGTGCCAGCAGCCCGGGACAGGGTCCTCAGCCCCAGCATTTT
CASSPGQGPQPQHF
>TRBV7-9|.|TRBJ1-1|.
TGTGCCAGCAGCTGGGTGGGGAACACTGAAGCTTTCTTT
CASSWVGNTEAFF
>TRBV15|.|TRBJ2-3|.
TGTGCCACCAGCAGAGGGAGGGGGCAGACAGATACGCAGTATTTT
CATSRGRGQTDTQYF
>TRBV30|.|TRBJ1-5|.
TGTGCCTGGGGGAGGACCGTTTTTAGCAATCAGCCCCAGCATTTT
CAWGRTVFSNQPQHF
>TRBV18|.|TRBJ1-2|TRBD1
TGTGCCAGCTCACCCGACTTCCTCGGACAGGGGGCCTATGGCTACACCTTC
CASSPDFLGQGAYGYTF
>TRBV2|.|TRBJ2-7|.
TGTGCCAGCAGCCGCGAGGAGGAGGGCACGAGGAAGTACTTC
CASSREEEGTRKYF
>TRBV2|.|TRBJ2-7|.
TGTGCCAGCAGTGTGGCCCCAATTCTACGCGAGCAGTACTTC
CASSVAPILREQYF
>TRBV7-2|.|TRBJ2-7|TRBD2
TGTGCCAGCAGCCGAGCGGGGGCGACCTACGAGCAGTACTTC
CASSRAGATYEQYF
>TRBV6-1|.|TRBJ2-1|TRBD1
TGTGCCAGCAGTGAAAACAGGGGAAGGAATGAGCAGTTCTTC
CASSENRGRNEQFF
>TRBV18|.|TRBJ2-5|.
TGTGCCAGCTCAGGTTTCCAAGAGACCCAGTACTTC
CASSGFQETQYF
>TRBV13|few|TRBJ1-1|TRBD1
TGTGCCAGCAGCCGAACAGGGGGCATGACTTTCTTT
CASSRTGGMTFF
>TRBV5-6|few|TRBJ1-2|.
TGTGCCAGCAGCTTGTACGGGTACAACTATGGCTACACCTTC
CASSLYGYNYGYTF
>TRBV7-2|few|TRBJ1-6|TRBD1
TGTGCCAGCACCCTCAAGGACAGGGGGCGTACGAATTCACCCCTCCACTTT
CASTLKDRGRTNSPLHF
>TRBV11-2|.|TRBJ2-2|.
TGTGCCAGCAGCCCCGTGGTAGCGGCCTCCACCGGGGAGCTGTTTTTT
CASSPVVAASTGELFF
>TRBV7-9|once|TRBJ2-3|TRBD2
TGTGCCAGCAGCTTCCTTTTCGGGACTAGCGGGGGGACGCAGTATTTT
CASSFLFGTSGGTQYF
>TRBV27|.|TRBJ1-2|.
TGTGCCAGCAGTACCCCCTTGACAGCCCGGAGGGGCTATGGCTACACCTTC
CASSTPLTARRGYGYTF
>TRBV7-2|once|TRBJ2-1|TRBD2
TGTGCCAGCAGCTTGGCTTACCTAGCGGGGACCTTCTCCTACAATGAGCAGTTCTTC
CASSLAYLAGTFSYNEQFF
>TRBV7-3|.|TRBJ2-1|.
TGTGCCAGCAGCTCGGGCCTTGGTGATGAGCAGTTCTTC
CASSSGLGDEQFF
>TRBV27|.|TRBJ1-2|.
TGTGCCAGCGCTCTGGAGGGGGGTAAGAACTATGGCTACACCTTC
CASALEGGKNYGYTF
>TRBV10-3|.|TRBJ2-2|.
TGTGCCATCAGTCCGACAAGCGCGAACACCGGGGAGCTGTTTTTT
CAISPTSANTGELFF
>TRBV6-1|.|TRBJ2-7|TRBD2
TGTGCCAGCAGTGAACCGGGACTAGCAATCCACGAGCAGTACTTC
CASSEPGLAIHEQYF
>TRBV18|.|TRBJ1-2|.
TGTGCCAGCTCACCAGAGTCAAACAGGGCTTCCTTAGGCTACACCTTC
CASSPESNRASLGYTF
>TRBV7-2|.|TRBJ2-5|.
TGTGCCAGCAGCCCGGGCGGGCGATTAGAGACCCAGTACTTC
CASSPGGRLETQYF
>TRBV19|.|TRBJ1-1|.
TGTGCCAGTAGTCTGGGACTGAACACTGAAGCTTTCTTT
CASSLGLNTEAFF
>TRBV7-2|.|TRBJ1-1|TRBD1
TGTGCCAGCAGCTTAGGGGGGACAGGGGGTACCACTGAAGCTTTCTTT
CASSLGGTGGTTEAFF
>TRBV7-2|.|TRBJ2-1|TRBD2
TGTGCCAGCAGCTTAGAACGACTAGCGGGGAACAATGAGCAGTTCTTC
CASSLERLAGNNEQFF
>TRBV10-3|.|TRBJ2-5|.
TGTGCCATCAGTGATACGTGGGCAGAGACCCAGTACTTC
CAISDTWAETQYF
>TRBV9|.|TRBJ2-1|.
TGTGCCAGCAGCCTCCTCTCCGGGGAGCGGCACAATGAGCAGTTCTTC
CASSLLSGERHNEQFF
>TRBV10-3|once|TRBJ2-7|TRBD2
TGTGCCATCAGTGAGTCCAGCGGGAGATGGTACGAGCAGTACTTC
CAISESSGRWYEQYF
>TRBV5-1|.|TRBJ1-2|.
TGCGCCAGCAGCTTGTACCTGGGCATGGCCGATGGCTACACCTTC
CASSLYLGMADGYTF
>TRBV11-2|.|TRBJ2-1|TRBD2
TGTGCCAGCAAGAGACTAGCGGGGGGGCAAAGCAATGAGCAGTTCTTC
CASKRLAGGQSNEQFF
>TRBV2|.|TRBJ1-5|.
TGTGCCAGCAAGGGCGGGTTTTATAGCAATCAGCCCCAGCATTTT
CASKGGFYSNQPQHF
>TRBV28|.|TRBJ2-5|.
TGTGCCAGCAGCGAACACCGGGACCTTATGGGCCAGTACTTC
CASSEHRDLMGQYF
>TRBV7-9|.|TRBJ2-1|.
TGTGCCAGCAGCCCTTCGGGCTCCTACAATGAGCAGTTCTTC
CASSPSGSYNEQFF
>TRBV5-8|few|TRBJ2-1|TRBD2
TGTGCCAGCAGCTCCGGACTAGGGCTAACCAGCTCCTACAATGAGCAGTTCTTC
CASSSGLGLTSSYNEQFF
>TRBV7-8|.|TRBJ2-7|TRBD2
TGTGCCAGCAGCCTGGGACTAGCGGGAGGGCCGCCTTCTGAAGAGCAGTACTTC
CASSLGLAGGPPSEEQYF